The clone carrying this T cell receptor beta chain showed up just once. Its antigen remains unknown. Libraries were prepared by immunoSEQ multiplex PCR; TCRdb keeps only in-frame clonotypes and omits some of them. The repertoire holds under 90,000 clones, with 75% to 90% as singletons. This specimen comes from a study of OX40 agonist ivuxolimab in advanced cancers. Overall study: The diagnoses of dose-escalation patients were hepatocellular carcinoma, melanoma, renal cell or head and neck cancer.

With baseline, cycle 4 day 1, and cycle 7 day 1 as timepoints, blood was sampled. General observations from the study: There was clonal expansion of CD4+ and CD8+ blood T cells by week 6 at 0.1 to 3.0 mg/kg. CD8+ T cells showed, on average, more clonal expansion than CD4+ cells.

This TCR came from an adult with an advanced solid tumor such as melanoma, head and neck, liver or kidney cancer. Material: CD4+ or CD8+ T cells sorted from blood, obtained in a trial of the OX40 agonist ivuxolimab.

For the CDR3, the DNA is TGTGCCAGCAGTGAAGGGCAGAACTATGGCTACACCTTC. Translated: CASSEGQNYGYTF. This chain connects TRBV2 to TRBJ1-2; D unclear. Trimming took 1 base from V and 2 from J, leaving 5 bases between them. CDR1 and CDR2 from the germline V gene are SNHLY and FYNNEI. This CDR3 spans 13 amino acids.